These 28 T cell receptor beta chains share one sample of origin, sequenced in a study of cytomegalovirus exposure and HLA in healthy donors. PCR amplification relied on 60 Vbeta primers (plus 13 Jbeta primers). Some clones are missing from TCRdb's copy, which holds only in-frame ones; the method was immunoSEQ multiplex PCR. In the table there are around 170,000 clones, roughly 80% of which are singletons. Input material: PBMCs. The receptors shown here come from a man aged 40-50 years in good health and CMV-seropositive.

The chain carries TRBV4-3 and TRBJ2-3; 9 positions match TRBD2. J was trimmed by 3 bases and V by 0 bases; bases with no gene match: 10. This CDR3 has 18 amino acids. The germline gives CDR1 LGHNA, CDR2 YSLEER. The CDR3 protein is CASSQEVLAGGITDTQYF. The CDR3 DNA is TGCGCCAGCAGCCAAGAGGTCCTTGCGGGGGGGATTACAGATACGCAGTATTTT.

J is TRBJ2-3 and V is TRBV10-3; D unresolved. The CDR3 spans 15 residues. Trimming removed 3 bases at V and 2 bases at J, with 12 bases between. CDR1 and CDR2 from the germline V gene are ENHRY and SYGVKD. CDR3 amino acids: CAISDTITNTDTQYF. The CDR3 region has the DNA TGTGCCATCAGTGATACAATAACCAACACAGATACGCAGTATTTT.

The J gene is TRBJ1-6, the V gene TRBV9, with D tentatively TRBD1 (6 bases). Germline CDR1 is SGDLS and CDR2 is YYNGEE. The CDR3 spans 14 residues. V shed 3 bases and J shed 7 bases, with 11 bases lying between them. As DNA, the CDR3 is TGTGCCAGCAGCGAACTCACAGGGAATTCACCCCTCCACTTT. It is translated as CASSELTGNSPLHF.

The chain joins TRBV5-1 to TRBJ2-7; tentative D call: TRBD2 (6 bases). Germline CDR1 reads SGHRS; CDR2 reads YFSETQ. The ends were cut back, 4 bases at V and 5 bases at J, with 19 bases in the middle. The CDR3 sequence is 15 residues long. CDR3 nucleotide sequence: TGCGCCAGCAGCCCCGGACGGACTATCCCAAACGAGCAGTACTTC. Translation: CASSPGRTIPNEQYF.

This clone was recorded only once. The chain joins TRBV7-9 to TRBJ2-7, with D tentatively TRBD1 (7 bases). Trimming shortened V by 2 bases and J by 5 bases, and 16 bases separated the two germline ends. This CDR3 region has 15 residues. Germline CDR1 is SEHNR and CDR2 is FQNEAQ (reference sequence). The CDR3 here is CASSLSGGGPHEQYF. Here the CDR3 DNA reads TGTGCCAGCAGCTTAAGTGGAGGGGGCCCACACGAGCAGTACTTC.

The chain uses TRBV19 and TRBJ1-3; no clear D gene. V lost 7 bases and J 4 bases, leaving 11 bases between the germline ends. The CDR3 has 13 amino acids. Germline-derived CDR1 and CDR2 are LNHDA and SQIVND (reference sequence). CDR3 in amino acids: CASTNSAGNTIYF. CDR3 coding DNA: TGTGCCAGTACCAACTCCGCGGGAAACACCATATATTTT.

V gene TRBV15 combines with J gene TRBJ2-7; 8 bases map to TRBD1. CDR3 length equals 16 residues. Unmatched junction bases numbered 15, after V lost 5 bases and J lost 6 bases. Germline-derived CDR1 and CDR2 are LNHNV and YYDKDF (reference sequence). The CDR3 here is CATSARTGNIPLEQYF. As DNA, the CDR3 is TGTGCCACCAGCGCCCGGACAGGGAATATTCCCCTCGAGCAGTACTTC.

The chain employs TRBV7-8 and TRBJ1-6, with TRBD1 as a possible D gene (5 bases). Trimming pared 5 bases from V and 10 bases from J, leaving 18 bases between. CDR3 length: 15 amino acids. From germline, CDR1 is SGHVS and CDR2 FQNEAQ. CDR3 loop: CASSPGRRRGSPLHF. In DNA, the CDR3 is TGTGCCAGCAGCCCTGGTAGACGTAGGGGATCACCCCTCCACTTT.

The chain uses TRBV30 and TRBJ1-1; no reliable D call. Trimming cost V 5 bases and J 5 bases, with 9 bases left between them. This CDR3 is built from 11 residues. Germline assignment: CDR1 GTSNPN and CDR2 SVGIG (reference sequence). The CDR3 region is CAWARETEAFF. In DNA, the CDR3 is TGTGCCTGGGCTCGGGAAACTGAAGCTTTCTTT.

This chain connects TRBV7-3 to TRBJ2-7; D is unclear. There are 15 residues in the CDR3. The ends were cut back, 0 bases at V and 1 base at J, with 10 bases in the middle. Germline CDR1 and CDR2: SGHTA and FQGTGA. CDR3 region: CASSLTPADSYEQYF. The CDR3 nucleotides read TGTGCCAGCAGCTTAACCCCCGCGGATTCCTACGAGCAGTACTTC.

The chain recombines TRBV5-1 with TRBJ1-2, with D uncertain. The CDR3 runs to 12 residues. Deletions cut 5 bases from V and 8 bases from J, with 13 bases between. CDR1 and CDR2 from the germline V gene are SGHRS and YFSETQ. The CDR3 nucleotides read TGCGCCAGCAGTGCGGAGGCGGACGGCTACACCTTC. It translates to CASSAEADGYTF. Filled out from reference TRBV5-1 and TRBJ1-2, the complete variable domain reads KAGVTQTPRYLIKTRGQQVTLSCSPISGHRSVSWYQQTPGQGLQFLFEYFSETQRNKGNFPGRFSGRQFSNSRSEMNVSTLELGDSALYLCASSAEADGYTFGSGTRLTVV.

The chain joins TRBV7-2 to TRBJ1-1; D is unresolved. Trimming cost V 6 bases and J 11 bases, with 19 bases left between them. The length of the CDR3 is 13 residues. The germline CDR1 and CDR2 sequences are SGHTA and FQGNSA. The CDR3 reads CASSYRGPSAAFF. As DNA, the CDR3 is TGTGCCAGCAGTTACCGTGGGCCCTCTGCGGCTTTCTTT.

This clone has just a few counts. The chain has TRBV6-4 and TRBJ1-5; D uncertain. The germline V and J ends were trimmed by 2 bases and 2 bases, with 16 bases remaining between them. Germline V gives CDR1 MRHNA, CDR2 SNTAGT. The CDR3 is made up of 17 amino acids. CDR3 bases: TGTGCCAGCAGTGACAATCCTTTGGTTACTGGCAATCAGCCCCAGCATTTT. It yields the protein CASSDNPLVTGNQPQHF.

The chain joins TRBV5-1 to TRBJ2-7; 9 bases fit TRBD1. V was clipped by 4 bases and J by 1 base; unmatched bases: 6. The CDR3 consists of 15 residues. Per the germline V gene, CDR1 is SGHRS and CDR2 is YFSETQ. The CDR3 DNA reads as TGCGCCAGCAGCCCAAGCGGACAGGGGTCCTACGAGCAGTACTTC. Translating gives CASSPSGQGSYEQYF.

This clone appeared once. The CDR3 region is CASSLSGGGAYEQYF. In nucleotides, the CDR3 is TGTGCCAGCAGTTTAAGTGGCGGGGGGGCCTACGAGCAGTACTTC. This chain connects TRBV27 to TRBJ2-7; the match to TRBD2 covers 9 bases. Per germline, CDR1 MNHEY and CDR2 SMNVEV (reference sequence). This CDR3 is built from 15 residues. The V segment lost 2 bases and the J segment 2 bases; nucleotides outside the gene matches: 4.

This sequence joins TRBV5-6 and TRBJ2-7; 11 nucleotides match TRBD2. V trimming: 4 bases; J trimming: 3 bases; junction bases outside the gene matches: 3. The CDR3 contains 14 residues. Germline V gene sequence: CDR1 SGHDT, CDR2 YYEEEE. CDR3 region: CASSPGTSGYEQYF. Written as DNA, the CDR3 is TGTGCCAGCAGCCCCGGGACTAGCGGCTACGAGCAGTACTTC. Based on the CDR3 plus reference TRBV5-6 and TRBJ2-7, the full variable domain is DAGVTQSPTHLIKTRGQQVTLRCSPKSGHDTVSWYQQALGQGPQFIFQYYEEEERQRGNFPDRFSGHQFPNYSSELNVNALLLGDSALYLCASSPGTSGYEQYFGPGTRLTVT.

The J gene is TRBJ1-2, the V gene TRBV6-5; TRBD1 agrees at 7 bases. V lost 2 bases to trimming and J lost 4 bases; unmatched junction nucleotides: 7. This CDR3 region has 15 residues. CDR1 is MNHEY, CDR2 SVGAGI, per germline. This CDR3 is CASSYAAQGTYGYTF. Here the CDR3 DNA reads TGTGCCAGCAGTTACGCTGCACAGGGGACCTATGGCTACACCTTC.

The V call is TRBV9, the J call TRBJ1-3, with D perhaps TRBD1 (5 bases). V dropped 0 bases and J dropped 1 base, with 11 bases sitting between them. The germline V gene has CDR1 SGDLS and CDR2 YYNGEE. This CDR3 region has 16 residues. The CDR3 loop is CASSVGSSGSGNTIYF. The CDR3 DNA follows: TGTGCCAGCAGCGTAGGATCGTCAGGGTCTGGAAACACCATATATTTT.

This rearrangement joins TRBV6-1 to TRBJ1-5, with TRBD1 identical over 12 bases. J gave up 6 bases and V 2 bases, and 5 bases lay outside the gene matches. Germline values: CDR1 MNHNS, CDR2 SASEGT. CDR3 length equals 16 residues. The CDR3 DNA reads TGTGCCAGCAGTGAACCCCGGGACAGGGGGCTTCAGCCCCAGCATTTT. Residues: CASSEPRDRGLQPQHF.

The gene calls are TRBV7-3 and TRBJ2-2; 9 nucleotides match TRBD1. The CDR3 spans 16 residues. Germline V gene sequence: CDR1 SGHTA, CDR2 FQGTGA. V lost 2 bases, J lost 5 bases, and 6 bases stayed unmatched. The DNA of the CDR3 is TGTGCCAGCAGCTTACTGGGACAGGGAAGGACCGGGGAGCTGTTTTTT. Protein product: CASSLLGQGRTGELFF.

The rearrangement joins TRBV6-1 to TRBJ1-5; D call uncertain. The germline V and J ends were trimmed by 5 bases and 9 bases, with 8 bases remaining between them. This CDR3 has 11 amino acids. From germline, CDR1 is MNHNS and CDR2 SASEGT. This CDR3 reads CASSIGGPQHF. The DNA for the CDR3 is TGTGCCAGCAGTATCGGAGGGCCCCAGCATTTT.

The chain carries TRBV19 and TRBJ2-1; 8 bases match TRBD2. Trimming cost V 5 bases and J 2 bases; bases outside gene matches: 5. CDR3 size: 15 residues. Germline CDR1 reads LNHDA; CDR2 reads SQIVND (reference sequence). The chain's CDR3 is CASSARGGTYNEQFF. In DNA, the CDR3 is TGTGCCAGTAGTGCCCGGGGGGGGACCTACAATGAGCAGTTCTTC.

The chain combines TRBV4-1 with TRBJ1-1; unclear D gene. The germline V gene has CDR1 MGHRA and CDR2 YSYEKL. This CDR3 region has 14 residues. Between the trimmed V and J ends, which lost 4 bases and 1 base, there was a span of 10 bases. In nucleotides, the CDR3 is TGCGCCAGCAGCCTCCCGCGAGGGAACACTGAAGCTTTCTTT. Encoded protein: CASSLPRGNTEAFF.

The rearrangement links TRBV5-1 to TRBJ2-2; possibly TRBD2 for D (6 bases). Trimming removed 0 bases from V and 4 bases from J, with 7 bases in between. This CDR3 is built from 14 residues. CDR1 and CDR2 (germline): SGHRS, YFSETQ. CDR3 in amino acids: CASSLDGGTGELFF. CDR3 DNA: TGCGCCAGCAGCTTGGACGGGGGCACCGGGGAGCTGTTTTTT.

The chain uses TRBV6-5 and TRBJ2-7; D might be TRBD2 (5 bases). CDR1 MNHEY and CDR2 SVGAGI come from the germline V gene. The CDR3 runs 15 residues. Trimming stripped 0 bases from V and 0 bases from J, with 9 bases between. The CDR3 sequence is CASSYSSSFSYEQYF. CDR3 sequence (DNA): TGTGCCAGCAGTTACTCTTCTAGCTTCTCCTACGAGCAGTACTTC.

This clone appeared once. This chain uses TRBV7-2 with TRBJ2-5, with D unresolved. V was pared by 7 bases and J by 13 bases, with 10 bases between. CDR3 length: 9 amino acids. Germline assignment: CDR1 SGHTA and CDR2 FQGNSA. The CDR3 reads CASTDGSYF. The CDR3 nucleotides read TGTGCCAGCACCGACGGGTCGTACTTC.

The genes are TRBV5-1 and TRBJ2-7; TRBD1 matches 7 bases. Germline V gene data show CDR1 as SGHRS and CDR2 as YFSETQ. Trimming at V came to 2 bases and at J to 1 base, leaving 6 bases not matched to a gene. The CDR3 consists of 15 residues. As DNA, the CDR3 is TGCGCCAGCAGCTTCAGACAGGGTATGTCCTACGAGCAGTACTTC. Translated, it gives CASSFRQGMSYEQYF.

V is TRBV4-3 and J is TRBJ1-1; no firm D call. The germline V gene has CDR1 LGHNA and CDR2 YSLEER. The CDR3 contains 15 residues. Trimming pared 1 base from V and 0 bases from J, leaving 9 bases between. This CDR3 is CASSQVGQMNTEAFF. In DNA form, the CDR3 reads TGCGCCAGCAGCCAAGTTGGCCAGATGAACACTGAAGCTTTCTTT.